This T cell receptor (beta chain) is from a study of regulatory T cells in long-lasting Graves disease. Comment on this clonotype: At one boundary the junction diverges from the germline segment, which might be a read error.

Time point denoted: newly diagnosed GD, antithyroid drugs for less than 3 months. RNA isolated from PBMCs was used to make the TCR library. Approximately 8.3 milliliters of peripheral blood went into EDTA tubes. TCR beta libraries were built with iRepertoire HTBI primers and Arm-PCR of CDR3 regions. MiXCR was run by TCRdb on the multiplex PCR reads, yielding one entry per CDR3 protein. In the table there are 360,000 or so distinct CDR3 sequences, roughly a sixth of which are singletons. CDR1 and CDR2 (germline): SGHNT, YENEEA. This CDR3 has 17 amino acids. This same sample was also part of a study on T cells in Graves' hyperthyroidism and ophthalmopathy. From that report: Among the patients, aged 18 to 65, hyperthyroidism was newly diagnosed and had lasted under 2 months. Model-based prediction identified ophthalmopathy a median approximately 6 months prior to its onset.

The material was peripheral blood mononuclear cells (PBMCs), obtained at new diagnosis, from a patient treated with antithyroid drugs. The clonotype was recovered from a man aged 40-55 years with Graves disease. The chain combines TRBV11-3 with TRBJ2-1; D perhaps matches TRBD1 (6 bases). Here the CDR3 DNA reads TGTGCCAGCAGCTTAGCTGGGGGCGGAGGTGGGGACAATGGGCAGTTCTTC. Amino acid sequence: CASSLAGGGGGDNGQFF.